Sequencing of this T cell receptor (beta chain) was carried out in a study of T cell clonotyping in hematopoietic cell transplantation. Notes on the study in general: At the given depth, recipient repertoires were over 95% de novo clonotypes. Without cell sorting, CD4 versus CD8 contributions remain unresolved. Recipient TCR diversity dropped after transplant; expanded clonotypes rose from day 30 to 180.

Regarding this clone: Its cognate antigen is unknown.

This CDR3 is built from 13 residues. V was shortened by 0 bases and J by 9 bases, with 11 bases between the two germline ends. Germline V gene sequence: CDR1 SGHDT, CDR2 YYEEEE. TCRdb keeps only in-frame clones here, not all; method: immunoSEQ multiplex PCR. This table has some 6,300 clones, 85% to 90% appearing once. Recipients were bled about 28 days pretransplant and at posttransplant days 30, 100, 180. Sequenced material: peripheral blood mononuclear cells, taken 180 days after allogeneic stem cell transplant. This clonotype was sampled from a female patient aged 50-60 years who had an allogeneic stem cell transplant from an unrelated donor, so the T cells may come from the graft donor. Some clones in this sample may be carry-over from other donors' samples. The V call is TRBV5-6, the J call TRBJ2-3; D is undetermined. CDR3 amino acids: CASSLARARTQYF. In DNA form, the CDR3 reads TGTGCCAGCAGCTTGGCAAGAGCGAGGACGCAGTATTTT.